This T cell receptor (beta chain) was documented in a study of memory B cells and T cells in multiple sclerosis. The CDR3 has 22 residues. This table comes from immunoSEQ multiplex PCR, and its TCRdb copy is limited to in-frame clones, with some not included. Of 30,000 or so clones in the sample, roughly 83% were seen once. Details on this clone: What it recognizes is unknown.

Study-wide points: Clone-set sizes differed between compartments, so shared clonotype counts needed normalization.

Stimulus-free culture yielded autoproliferating CFSE-dim and non-proliferating CFSE-high T cells, each sequenced separately. Some 50 million CFSE-labeled PBMCs were cultured six to eight days unstimulated, then replicate wells were pooled. This sequence was found in a human donor with multiple sclerosis. The gene calls are TRBV21-1 and TRBJ2-3; the table's D gene call, TRBD2, was not cross checked with the DNA. TRBV21-1 is described as a pseudogene. Sequencing was carried out using PBMCs from blood kept in culture. This chain's CDR3 is CASSKGGGLAGRINYSTDTQYF. In nucleotides, the CDR3 is TGTGCCAGCAGCAAGGGAGGCGGACTAGCGGGAAGAATCAACTACTCCACAGATACGCAGTATTTT.